The 8 T cell receptor beta chains below come from one sample, sequenced in a study of blood T cell repertoires in COVID-19. Profiled with immunoSEQ multiplex PCR; TCRdb holds only in-frame clones, not every one. The sample shows 350,000 to 450,000 clones, roughly four fifths of them seen only once. The sequenced material came from PBMCs or T cells enriched from blood (not recorded which). The receptor source for this set is a woman between 45 and 65 years old who had recovered from COVID-19.

The rearrangement uses TRBV7-9 and TRBJ1-5; D is unclear. From germline, CDR1 is SEHNR and CDR2 FQNEAQ (reference sequence). V was cut by 5 bases and J by 4 bases, with 9 bases left in between. The CDR3 extends over 13 amino acids. DNA for the CDR3: TGTGCCAGCAGCCAGACTCCAAATCAGCCCCAGCATTTT. Translation: CASSQTPNQPQHF.

The CDR3 is CASSPLVVGRGTDTQYF. CDR3 nucleotide sequence: TGTGCCAGCAGTCCTCTGGTCGTTGGCAGGGGCACAGATACGCAGTATTTT. This chain connects TRBV27 to TRBJ2-3; tentatively, D is TRBD1 (5 bases). The germline V gene encodes CDR1 MNHEY and CDR2 SMNVEV (reference sequence). The CDR3 has 17 residues. The ends were cut back, 5 bases at V and 1 base at J, with 19 bases in the middle.

The V call is TRBV29-1, the J call TRBJ1-5; no firm D call. The germline CDR1 and CDR2 sequences are SQVTM and ANQGSEA. The CDR3 totals 14 residues. Trimming pared 5 bases from V and 8 bases from J, leaving 19 bases between. CDR3 in amino acids: CSVSRGWRWEPQHF. In DNA form, the CDR3 reads TGCAGCGTTAGTAGAGGGTGGCGGTGGGAGCCCCAGCATTTT. The full variable domain, with the rest looked up from reference TRBV29-1 and TRBJ1-5, is SAVISQKPSRDICQRGTSLTIQCQVDSQVTMMFWYRQQPGQSLTLIATANQGSEATYESGFVIDKFPISRPNLTFSTLTVSNMSPEDSSIYLCSVSRGWRWEPQHFGDGTRLSIL.

The rearrangement uses TRBV19 and TRBJ1-2, with D hard to call. The germline V gene has CDR1 LNHDA and CDR2 SQIVND (reference sequence). V was pared by 3 bases and J by 0 bases, with 14 bases between. This CDR3 region has 16 residues. The DNA for the CDR3 is TGTGCCAGTAGTATTAAGGGTGCGGGAACTAACTATGGCTACACCTTC. Its translation: CASSIKGAGTNYGYTF. The variable domain in full, completed from reference TRBV19 and TRBJ1-2, reads DGGITQSPKYLFRKEGQNVTLSCEQNLNHDAMYWYRQDPGQGLRLIYYSQIVNDFQKGDIAEGYSVSREKKESFPLTVTSAQKNPTAFYLCASSIKGAGTNYGYTFGSGTRLTVV.

This clone was observed a handful of times. The CDR3 nucleotides read TGTGCCAGCCTCCGAGGAGACGGGGGGTCCCACGAGCAGTACTTC. Translated: CASLRGDGGSHEQYF. The chain carries TRBV7-2 and TRBJ2-7; 7 bases are shared with TRBD2. The CDR3 has 15 residues. V gave up 8 bases and J gave up 5 bases; unmatched junction bases: 15. CDR1 and CDR2 from the germline V gene are SGHTA and FQGNSA.

The gene calls are TRBV6-5 and TRBJ1-2, with D possibly matching TRBD1 (6 bases). Trimming shortened V by 5 bases and J by 4 bases, and 14 bases separated the two germline ends. The CDR3 extends over 14 amino acids. Germline V gene sequence: CDR1 MNHEY, CDR2 SVGAGI. The CDR3 nucleotides read TGTGCCAGCAGTACGGGACAAGTTGGCTATGGCTACACCTTC. It codes for CASSTGQVGYGYTF.

This sequence joins TRBV9 and TRBJ1-2, with unresolved D. The CDR3 sequence is 13 residues long. Germline CDR1 reads SGDLS; CDR2 reads YYNGEE. With 4 bases removed from V and 7 bases from J, the gap between germline ends came to 14 bases. The CDR3 coding sequence is TGTGCCAGCAGCACTTCGGGTCCAAGTGGCTACACCTTC. Translated, it gives CASSTSGPSGYTF.

This chain links TRBV7-8 with TRBJ1-2, with TRBD1 matching 7 bases. This CDR3 has 16 residues. From germline, CDR1 is SGHVS and CDR2 FQNEAQ. Trimming cost V 0 bases and J 10 bases; bases outside gene matches: 14. The CDR3 is CASSLAGTVLQRVYTF. CDR3 sequence (DNA): TGTGCCAGCAGCTTAGCCGGGACAGTCCTACAGCGGGTCTACACCTTC.